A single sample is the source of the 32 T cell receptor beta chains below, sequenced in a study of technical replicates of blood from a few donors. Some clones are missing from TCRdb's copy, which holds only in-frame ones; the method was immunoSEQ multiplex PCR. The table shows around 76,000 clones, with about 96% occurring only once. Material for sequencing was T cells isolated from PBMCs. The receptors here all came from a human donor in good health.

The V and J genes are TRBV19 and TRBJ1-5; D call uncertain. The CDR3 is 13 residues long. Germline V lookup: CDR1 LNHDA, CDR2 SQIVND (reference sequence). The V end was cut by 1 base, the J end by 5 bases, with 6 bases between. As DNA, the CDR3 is TGTGCCAGTAGTATAGTTCCCGATCAGCCCCAGCATTTT. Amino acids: CASSIVPDQPQHF.

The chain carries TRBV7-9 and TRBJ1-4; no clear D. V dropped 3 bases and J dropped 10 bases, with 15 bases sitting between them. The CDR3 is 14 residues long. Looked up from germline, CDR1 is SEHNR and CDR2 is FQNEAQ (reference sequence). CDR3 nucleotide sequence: TGTGCCAGCAGCTTTACGGGTCGGCATGGAAAACTGTTTTTT. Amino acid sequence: CASSFTGRHGKLFF.

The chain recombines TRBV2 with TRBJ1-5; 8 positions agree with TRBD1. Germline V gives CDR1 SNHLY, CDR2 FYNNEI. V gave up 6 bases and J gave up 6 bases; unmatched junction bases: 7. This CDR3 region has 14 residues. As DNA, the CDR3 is TGTGCCAGCAGGGGACAGGTTGCAGGTCAGCCCCAGCATTTT. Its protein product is CASRGQVAGQPQHF.

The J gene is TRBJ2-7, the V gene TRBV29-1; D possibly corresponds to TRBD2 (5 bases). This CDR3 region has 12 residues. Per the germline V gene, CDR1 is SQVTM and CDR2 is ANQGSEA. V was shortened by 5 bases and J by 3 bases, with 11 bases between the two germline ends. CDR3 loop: CSVQFAGYEQYF. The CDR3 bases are TGCAGCGTTCAATTTGCGGGCTACGAGCAGTACTTC.

CDR3 nucleotide sequence: TGCGCCAGCAGCTTGGCCCTCGGCGGGATGAGGGAGCAGTACTTC. This translates into CASSLALGGMREQYF. The chain couples TRBV5-1 to TRBJ2-7, with D perhaps matching TRBD2 (6 bases). V was cut by 0 bases and J by 7 bases, with 17 bases left in between. Germline lookup yields CDR1 SGHRS and CDR2 YFSETQ. This CDR3 has 15 amino acids. Full variable domain (outside the CDR3, taken from reference TRBV5-1 and TRBJ2-7): KAGVTQTPRYLIKTRGQQVTLSCSPISGHRSVSWYQQTPGQGLQFLFEYFSETQRNKGNFPGRFSGRQFSNSRSEMNVSTLELGDSALYLCASSLALGGMREQYFGPGTRLTVT.

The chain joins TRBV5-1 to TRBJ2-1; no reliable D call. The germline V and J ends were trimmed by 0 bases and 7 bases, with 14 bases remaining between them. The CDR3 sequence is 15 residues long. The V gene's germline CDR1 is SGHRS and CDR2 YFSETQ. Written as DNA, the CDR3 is TGCGCCAGCAGCTTGGCCGTAGTCGGAGAAAATGAGCAGTTCTTC. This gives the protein CASSLAVVGENEQFF.

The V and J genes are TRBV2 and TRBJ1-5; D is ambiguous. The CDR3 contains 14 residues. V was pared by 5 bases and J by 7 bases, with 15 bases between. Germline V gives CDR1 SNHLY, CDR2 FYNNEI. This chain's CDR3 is CASSPQGWRQPQHF. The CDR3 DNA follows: TGTGCCAGCAGTCCACAAGGCTGGAGGCAGCCCCAGCATTTT.

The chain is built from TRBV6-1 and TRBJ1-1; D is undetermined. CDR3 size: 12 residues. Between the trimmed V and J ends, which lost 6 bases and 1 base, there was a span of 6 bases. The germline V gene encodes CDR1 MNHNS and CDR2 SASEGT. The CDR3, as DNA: TGTGCCAGCAGGGCGGGGAACACTGAAGCTTTCTTT. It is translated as CASRAGNTEAFF.

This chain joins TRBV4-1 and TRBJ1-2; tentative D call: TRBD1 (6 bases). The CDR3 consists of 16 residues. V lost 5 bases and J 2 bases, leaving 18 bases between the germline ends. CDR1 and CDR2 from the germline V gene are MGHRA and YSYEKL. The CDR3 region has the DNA TGCGCCAGCAGCAAATATGCAGGGGTAAAAAACTATGGCTACACCTTC. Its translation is CASSKYAGVKNYGYTF.

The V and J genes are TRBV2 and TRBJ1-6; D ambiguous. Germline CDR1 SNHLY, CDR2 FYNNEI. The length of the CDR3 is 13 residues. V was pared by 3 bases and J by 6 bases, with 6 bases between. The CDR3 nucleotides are TGTGCCAGCAGTGAGGAGGGTAATTCACCCCTCCACTTT. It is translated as CASSEEGNSPLHF.

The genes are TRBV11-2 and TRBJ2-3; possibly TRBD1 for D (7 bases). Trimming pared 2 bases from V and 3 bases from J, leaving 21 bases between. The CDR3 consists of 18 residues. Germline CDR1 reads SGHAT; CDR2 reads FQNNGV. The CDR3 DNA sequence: TGTGCCAGCAGCTTATGGCAACACTCCAGGGGGAGGACAGATACGCAGTATTTT. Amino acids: CASSLWQHSRGRTDTQYF.

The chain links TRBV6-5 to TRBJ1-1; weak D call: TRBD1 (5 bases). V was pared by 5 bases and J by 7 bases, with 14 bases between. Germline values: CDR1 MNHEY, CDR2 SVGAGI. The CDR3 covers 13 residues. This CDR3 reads CASSPSGGLEAFF. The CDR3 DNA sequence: TGTGCCAGCAGTCCATCCGGGGGACTTGAAGCTTTCTTT.

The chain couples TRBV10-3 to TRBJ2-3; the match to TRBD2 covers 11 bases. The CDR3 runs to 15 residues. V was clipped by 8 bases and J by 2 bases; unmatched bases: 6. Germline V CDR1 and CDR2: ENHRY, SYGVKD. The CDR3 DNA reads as TGTGCCATCGCCGAGGGACTAGCGGCCACAGATACGCAGTATTTT. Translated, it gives CAIAEGLAATDTQYF.

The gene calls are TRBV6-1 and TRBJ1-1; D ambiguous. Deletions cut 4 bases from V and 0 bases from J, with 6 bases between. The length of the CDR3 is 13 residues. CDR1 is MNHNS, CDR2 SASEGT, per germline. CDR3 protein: CASSGQVNTEAFF. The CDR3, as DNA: TGTGCCAGCAGTGGTCAGGTGAACACTGAAGCTTTCTTT.

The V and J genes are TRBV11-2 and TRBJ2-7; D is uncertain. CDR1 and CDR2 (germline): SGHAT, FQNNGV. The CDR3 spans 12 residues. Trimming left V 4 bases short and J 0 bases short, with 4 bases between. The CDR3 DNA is TGTGCCAGCAGCTCTGTCTCCTACGAGCAGTACTTC. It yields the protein CASSSVSYEQYF.

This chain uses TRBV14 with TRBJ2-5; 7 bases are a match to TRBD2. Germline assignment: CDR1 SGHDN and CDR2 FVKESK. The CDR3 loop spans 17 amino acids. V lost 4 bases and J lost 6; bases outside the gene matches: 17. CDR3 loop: CASSPNQESGMRKTQYF. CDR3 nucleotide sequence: TGTGCCAGCAGCCCCAACCAGGAGAGCGGGATGCGAAAGACCCAGTACTTC.

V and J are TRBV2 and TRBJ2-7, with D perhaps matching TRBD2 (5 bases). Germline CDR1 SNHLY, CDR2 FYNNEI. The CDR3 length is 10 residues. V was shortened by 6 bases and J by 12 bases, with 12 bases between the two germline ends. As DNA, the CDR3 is TGTGCCAGCAGAAGGACTGTCTGGTACTTC. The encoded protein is CASRRTVWYF.

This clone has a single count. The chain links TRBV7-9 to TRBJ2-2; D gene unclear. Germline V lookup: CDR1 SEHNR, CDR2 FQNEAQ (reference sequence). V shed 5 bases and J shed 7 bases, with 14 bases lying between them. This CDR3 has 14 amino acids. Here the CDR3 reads CASSLRTEVGELFF. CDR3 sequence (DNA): TGTGCCAGCAGCCTAAGAACCGAAGTCGGGGAGCTGTTTTTT.

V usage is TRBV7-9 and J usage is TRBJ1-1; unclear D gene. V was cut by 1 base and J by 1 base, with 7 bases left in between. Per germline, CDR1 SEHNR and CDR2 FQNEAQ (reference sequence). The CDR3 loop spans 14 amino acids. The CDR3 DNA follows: TGTGCCAGCAGCTTAGTCTCGTGGAACACTGAAGCTTTCTTT. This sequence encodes CASSLVSWNTEAFF.

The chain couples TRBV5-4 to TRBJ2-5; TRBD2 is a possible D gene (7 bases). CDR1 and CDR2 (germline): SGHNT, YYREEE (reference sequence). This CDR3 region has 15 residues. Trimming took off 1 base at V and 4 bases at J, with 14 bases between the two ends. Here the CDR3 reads CASSLRGGAGETQYF. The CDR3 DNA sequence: TGTGCCAGCAGCTTGAGGGGGGGCGCGGGAGAGACCCAGTACTTC. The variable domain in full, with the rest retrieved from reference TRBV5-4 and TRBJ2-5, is ETGVTQSPTHLIKTRGQQVTLRCSSQSGHNTVSWYQQALGQGPQFIFQYYREEENGRGNFPPRFSGLQFPNYSSELNVNALELDDSALYLCASSLRGGAGETQYFGPGTRLLVL.

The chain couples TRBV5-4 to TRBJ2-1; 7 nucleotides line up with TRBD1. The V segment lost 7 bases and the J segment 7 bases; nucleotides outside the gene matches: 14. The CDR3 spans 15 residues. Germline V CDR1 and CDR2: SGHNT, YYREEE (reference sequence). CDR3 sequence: CASWRAGGKTNEQFF. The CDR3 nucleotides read TGTGCCAGCTGGCGGGCAGGGGGAAAAACAAATGAGCAGTTCTTC.

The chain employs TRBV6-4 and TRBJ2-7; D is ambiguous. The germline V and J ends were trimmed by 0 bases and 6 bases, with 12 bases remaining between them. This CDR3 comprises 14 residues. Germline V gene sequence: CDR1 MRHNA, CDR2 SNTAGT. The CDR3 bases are TGTGCCAGCAGTGACTCCCCGGGTTCCCTCGAGCAGTACTTC. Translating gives CASSDSPGSLEQYF.

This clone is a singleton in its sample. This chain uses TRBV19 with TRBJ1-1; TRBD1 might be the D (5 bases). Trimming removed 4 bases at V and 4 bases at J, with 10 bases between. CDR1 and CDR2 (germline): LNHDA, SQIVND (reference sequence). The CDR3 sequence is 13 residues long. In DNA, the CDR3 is TGTGCCAGTAGTAACCCGGGGGGCACTGAAGCTTTCTTT. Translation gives CASSNPGGTEAFF. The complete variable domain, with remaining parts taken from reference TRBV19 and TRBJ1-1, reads DGGITQSPKYLFRKEGQNVTLSCEQNLNHDAMYWYRQDPGQGLRLIYYSQIVNDFQKGDIAEGYSVSREKKESFPLTVTSAQKNPTAFYLCASSNPGGTEAFFGQGTRLTVV.

The CDR3 region is CASSLTSGGARDTQYF. CDR3 coding DNA: TGTGCCAGCAGCTTGACTAGCGGGGGGGCGCGTGATACGCAGTATTTT. The V gene is TRBV5-8, the J gene TRBJ2-3, with 13 bases identical to TRBD2. This CDR3 has 16 residues. J was trimmed by 6 bases and V by 1 base; bases with no gene match: 5. Germline V gives CDR1 SGHTS, CDR2 YDEGEE.

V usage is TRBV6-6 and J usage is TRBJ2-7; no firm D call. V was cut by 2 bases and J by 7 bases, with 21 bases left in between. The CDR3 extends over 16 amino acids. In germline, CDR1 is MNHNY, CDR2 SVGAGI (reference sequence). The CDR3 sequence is CASSYVPPEETCEQYF. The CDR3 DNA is TGTGCCAGCAGTTACGTCCCCCCCGAAGAAACTTGTGAGCAGTACTTC.

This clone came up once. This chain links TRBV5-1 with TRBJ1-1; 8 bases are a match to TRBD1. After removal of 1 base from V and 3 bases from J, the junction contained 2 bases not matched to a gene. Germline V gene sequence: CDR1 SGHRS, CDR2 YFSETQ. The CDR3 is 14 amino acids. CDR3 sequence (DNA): TGCGCCAGCAGCTTGCGACAGGGGCACACTGAAGCTTTCTTT. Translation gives CASSLRQGHTEAFF.

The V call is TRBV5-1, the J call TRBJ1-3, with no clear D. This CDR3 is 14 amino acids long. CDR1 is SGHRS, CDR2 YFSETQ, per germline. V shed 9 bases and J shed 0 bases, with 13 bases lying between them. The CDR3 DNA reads TGCGCCACCAAGGAGGGCATCTCTGGAAACACCATATATTTT. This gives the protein CATKEGISGNTIYF.

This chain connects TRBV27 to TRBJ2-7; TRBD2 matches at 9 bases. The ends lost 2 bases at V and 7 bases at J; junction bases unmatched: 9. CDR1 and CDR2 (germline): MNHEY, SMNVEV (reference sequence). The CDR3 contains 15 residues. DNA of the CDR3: TGTGCCAGCAGTTTAGTCGGCGGGAGGGCCAGGGAGCAGTACTTC. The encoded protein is CASSLVGGRAREQYF.

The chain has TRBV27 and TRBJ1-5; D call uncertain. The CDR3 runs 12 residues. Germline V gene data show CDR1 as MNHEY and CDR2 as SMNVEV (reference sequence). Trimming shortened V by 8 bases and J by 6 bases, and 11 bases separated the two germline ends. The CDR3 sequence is CASGGSAQPQHF. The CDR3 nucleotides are TGTGCCAGCGGAGGATCAGCTCAGCCCCAGCATTTT.

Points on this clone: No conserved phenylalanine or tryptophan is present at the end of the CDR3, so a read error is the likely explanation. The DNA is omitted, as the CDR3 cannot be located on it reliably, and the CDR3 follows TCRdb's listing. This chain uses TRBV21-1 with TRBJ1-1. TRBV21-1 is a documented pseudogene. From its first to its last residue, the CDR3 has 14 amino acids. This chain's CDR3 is CASSKFGGTRLGLR.

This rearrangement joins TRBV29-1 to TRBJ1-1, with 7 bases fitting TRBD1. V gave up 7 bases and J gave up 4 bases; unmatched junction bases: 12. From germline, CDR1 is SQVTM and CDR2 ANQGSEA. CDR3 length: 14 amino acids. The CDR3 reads CSGIQGGAGTEAFF. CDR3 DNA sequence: TGCAGCGGGATCCAAGGGGGCGCGGGCACTGAAGCTTTCTTT.

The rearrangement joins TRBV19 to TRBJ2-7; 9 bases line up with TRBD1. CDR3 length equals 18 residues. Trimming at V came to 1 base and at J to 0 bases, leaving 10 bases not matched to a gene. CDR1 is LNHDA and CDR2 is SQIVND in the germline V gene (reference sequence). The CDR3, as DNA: TGTGCCAGTAGTATAGGAGGGACAGGGAGGGTGACCTCCTACGAGCAGTACTTC. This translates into CASSIGGTGRVTSYEQYF.